This T cell receptor beta chain appears in the sequencing data of a study of T cell changes during pregnancy in multiple sclerosis. Generated by immunoSEQ multiplex PCR, the TCRdb table keeps only in-frame clones and is missing some. The sample lists under 45,000 clones; almost 95% were seen once. V was trimmed by 6 bases and J by 5 bases, leaving 8 bases between them. Per germline, CDR1 SGHRS and CDR2 YFSETQ. CDR3 length: 11 amino acids. This sequence joins TRBV5-1 and TRBJ2-5; D might be TRBD2 (5 bases). Sample: CD4+ T cells from peripheral blood mononuclear cells, taken in the third trimester of pregnancy. The TCR sequence derives from a female donor in good health, enrolled as a control in a pregnancy study. CDR3 amino acids: CASKDSETQYF. CDR3 in DNA: TGCGCCAGCAAGGACTCGGAGACCCAGTACTTC.